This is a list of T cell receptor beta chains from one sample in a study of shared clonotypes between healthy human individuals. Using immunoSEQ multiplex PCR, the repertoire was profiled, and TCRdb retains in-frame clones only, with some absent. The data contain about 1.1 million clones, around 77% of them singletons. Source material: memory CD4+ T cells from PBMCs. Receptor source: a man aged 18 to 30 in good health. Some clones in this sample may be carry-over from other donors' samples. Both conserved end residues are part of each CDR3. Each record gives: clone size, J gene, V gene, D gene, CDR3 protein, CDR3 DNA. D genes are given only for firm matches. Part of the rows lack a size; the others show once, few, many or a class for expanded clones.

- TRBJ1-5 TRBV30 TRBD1 CAWSLQGDQPQHF TGTGCCTGGAGTCTTCAGGGGGATCAGCCCCAGCATTTT
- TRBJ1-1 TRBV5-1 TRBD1 CASSPRTGGIGTEAFF TGCGCCAGCAGCCCAAGGACAGGGGGGATTGGCACTGAAGCTTTCTTT
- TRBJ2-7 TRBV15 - CATSTGNAYEQYF TGTGCCACCAGCACGGGGAATGCCTACGAGCAGTACTTC
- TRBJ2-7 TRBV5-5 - CASSPGMDSAYEQYF TGTGCCAGCAGCCCGGGGATGGACAGTGCCTACGAGCAGTACTTC
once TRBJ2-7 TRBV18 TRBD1 CASSKTGGYEQYF TGTGCCAGCTCCAAGACAGGGGGTTACGAGCAGTACTTC
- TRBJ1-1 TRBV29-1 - CSAVHLNTEAFF TGCAGCGCTGTACATTTGAACACTGAAGCCTTCTTT
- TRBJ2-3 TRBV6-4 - CASSVGPYGTPSDSTQYF TGTGCCAGCAGTGTCGGTCCTTACGGGACGCCTTCGGATAGTACGCAGTATTTT
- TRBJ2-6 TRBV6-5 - CASSRISGANVLTF TGTGCCAGCAGTCGAATCTCTGGGGCCAACGTCCTGACTTTC
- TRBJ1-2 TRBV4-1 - CASSLQDSPVGYTF TGCGCCAGCAGCCTTCAAGACAGTCCAGTCGGCTACACCTTC
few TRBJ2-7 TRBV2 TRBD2 CASSDIGGRTYEQYF TGTGCCAGCAGTGATATCGGCGGGAGGACCTACGAGCAGTACTTC
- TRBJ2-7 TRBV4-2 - CASSQGWPGHYEQYF TGTGCCAGCAGCCAAGGCTGGCCAGGACACTACGAGCAGTACTTC
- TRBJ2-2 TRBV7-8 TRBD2 CASSLLAGGPGTGELFF TGTGCCAGCAGCTTACTAGCGGGAGGGCCCGGCACCGGGGAGCTGTTTTTT
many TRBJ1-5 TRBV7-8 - CASRDAGTGGNQPQHF TGTGCCAGCAGGGATGCCGGGACGGGGGGCAATCAGCCCCAGCATTTT
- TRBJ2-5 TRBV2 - CASSLHPGGNLETQYF TGTGCCAGCAGTCTCCACCCAGGCGGCAACTTAGAGACCCAGTACTTC
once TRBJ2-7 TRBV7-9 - CASSIDGPWEQYF TGTGCCAGCAGCATAGACGGGCCATGGGAGCAGTACTTC
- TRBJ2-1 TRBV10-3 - CATRRGYNEQFF TGTGCCACTCGAAGGGGCTACAATGAGCAGTTCTTC
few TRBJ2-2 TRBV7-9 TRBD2 CASSLARGGRIGNTGELFF TGTGCCAGCAGCTTAGCCCGGGGCGGGAGGATAGGGAACACCGGGGAGCTGTTTTTT
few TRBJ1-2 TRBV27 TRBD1 CASSTFPGTVTF TGTGCCAGCAGTACCTTCCCCGGGACAGTCACCTTC
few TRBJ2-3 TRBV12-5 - CASGFVLGGPTDTQYF TGTGCTAGTGGTTTTGTGCTTGGCGGGCCAACAGATACGCAGTATTTT
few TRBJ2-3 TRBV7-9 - CASNPGVLTQYF TGTGCCAGCAACCCAGGGGTTCTGACGCAGTATTTT
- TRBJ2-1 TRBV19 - CASSIPYRENEQFF TGTGCCAGTAGTATCCCATACCGGGAGAATGAGCAGTTCTTC
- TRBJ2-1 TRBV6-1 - CASSRDGIRGEQFF TGTGCCAGCAGCCGGGACGGTATTAGGGGTGAGCAGTTCTTC
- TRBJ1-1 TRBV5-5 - CASSLGARSDTEAFF TGTGCCAGCAGCTTAGGGGCCAGGTCGGACACTGAAGCTTTCTTT
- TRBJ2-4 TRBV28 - CASNNPRGAKNIQYF TGTGCCAGCAACAACCCAAGGGGTGCCAAAAACATTCAGTACTTC
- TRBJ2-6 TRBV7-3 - CASSKTVSSGANVLTF TGTGCCAGCAGCAAGACAGTGAGCTCTGGGGCCAACGTCCTGACTTTC
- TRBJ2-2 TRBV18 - CASSPLILDISQNTGELFF TGTGCCAGCTCACCTTTAATTTTGGACATTTCCCAAAACACCGGGGAGCTGTTTTTT
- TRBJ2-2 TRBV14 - CASSQGALRGSTGELFF TGTGCCAGCAGCCAAGGGGCACTGCGCGGGTCCACCGGGGAGCTGTTTTTT
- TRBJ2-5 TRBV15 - CATSRDLTETQYF TGTGCCACCAGCAGAGATTTGACCGAGACCCAGTACTTC
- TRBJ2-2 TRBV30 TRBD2 CAWSRLAGMTGELFF TGTGCCTGGAGTCGGCTAGCGGGAATGACCGGGGAGCTGTTTTTT
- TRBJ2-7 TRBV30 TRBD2 CACRGGYYEQYF TGTGCCTGCCGGGGGGGGTACTACGAGCAGTACTTC
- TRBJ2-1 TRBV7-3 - CASSLGTTNEQFF TGTGCCAGCAGCTTAGGGACCACTAATGAGCAGTTCTTC
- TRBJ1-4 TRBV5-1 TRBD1 CASSLDWTGSGEKLFF TGCGCCAGCAGCTTGGACTGGACAGGGTCTGGGGAAAAACTGTTTTTT
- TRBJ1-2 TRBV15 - CATSREGGSNYGYTF TGTGCCACCAGCAGAGAAGGGGGGTCCAACTATGGCTACACCTTC
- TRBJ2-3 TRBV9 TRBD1 CASSGTGARTDTQYF TGTGCCAGCAGCGGCACAGGGGCCCGCACAGATACGCAGTATTTT
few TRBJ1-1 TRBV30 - CAWTYDGGTNTEAFF TGTGCCTGGACCTACGACGGGGGGACGAACACTGAAGCTTTCTTT
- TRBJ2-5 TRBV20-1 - CSGSGQETQYF TGCAGCGGGTCGGGTCAAGAGACCCAGTACTTC
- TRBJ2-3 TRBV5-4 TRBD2 CASSLGVAGGLTDTQYF TGTGCCAGCAGCTTGGGGGTAGCGGGAGGCCTCACAGATACGCAGTATTTT
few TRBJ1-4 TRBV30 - CAWSDQRVLFF TGTGCCTGGAGTGATCAGAGGGTTCTGTTTTTT
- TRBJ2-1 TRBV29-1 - CSVEVTRRDGQFF TGCAGCGTTGAGGTGACTAGAAGAGATGGGCAGTTCTTC
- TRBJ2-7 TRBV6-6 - CASSYSAQNSYEQYF TGTGCCAGCAGTTACTCGGCTCAGAACTCCTACGAGCAGTACTTC
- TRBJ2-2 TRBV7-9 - CASSPHTYPNTGELFF TGTGCCAGCAGCCCACATACATATCCGAACACCGGGGAGCTGTTTTTT
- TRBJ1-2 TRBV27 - CASSTTVALMGYTF TGTGCCAGCAGTACGACGGTCGCTCTTATGGGCTACACCTTC
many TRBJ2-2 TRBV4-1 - CASSQGNRGGGTGELFF TGCGCCAGCAGCCAGGGCAACCGGGGCGGAGGCACCGGGGAGCTGTTTTTT
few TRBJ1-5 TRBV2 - CASSDRVYQPQHF TGTGCCAGCAGTGACAGGGTATATCAGCCCCAGCATTTT
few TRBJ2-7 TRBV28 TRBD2 CASSKAGTEYF TGTGCCAGCAGCAAAGCGGGGACGGAGTACTTC
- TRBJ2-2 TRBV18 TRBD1 CASSPLGTEQANTGELFF TGTGCCAGCTCACCACTTGGGACAGAACAAGCGAACACCGGGGAGCTGTTTTTT
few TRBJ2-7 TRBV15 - CATSSWGATSDGEQYF TGTGCCACCAGCAGTTGGGGGGCGACCTCGGATGGCGAGCAGTACTTC
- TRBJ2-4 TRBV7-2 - CASSAEGGWIAKNIQYF TGTGCCAGCAGCGCAGAGGGGGGTTGGATAGCCAAAAACATTCAGTACTTC
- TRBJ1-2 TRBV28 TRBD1 CASSSTGTTSGYTF TGTGCCAGCAGTTCGACAGGGACGACGAGTGGCTACACCTTC
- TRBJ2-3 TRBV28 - CASKLRQGGQYF TGTGCCAGCAAGTTGCGGCAGGGTGGGCAGTATTTT
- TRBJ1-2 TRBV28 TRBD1 CASRTGRGPNYGYTF TGTGCCAGCAGGACGGGCAGGGGGCCTAACTATGGCTACACCTTC
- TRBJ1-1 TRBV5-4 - CASSAGLQNTEAFF TGTGCCAGCAGTGCGGGTCTACAGAACACTGAAGCTTTCTTT